The subject of this entry is one TCR beta chain. This specimen belongs to a study of T cell changes during pregnancy in multiple sclerosis. Looked up from germline, CDR1 is SGHDN and CDR2 is FVKESK. This CDR3 is built from 14 residues. Trimming took off 5 bases at V and 0 bases at J, with 11 bases between the two ends. Sequencing used immunoSEQ multiplex PCR; TCRdb keeps in-frame clones, though not all of them. The profile shows about 60,000 clones, about 93% of them singletons. Source: CD8+ T cells from peripheral blood mononuclear cells, taken in the second trimester of pregnancy. This rearrangement joins TRBV14 to TRBJ2-7; D is ambiguous. The TCR was taken from a female donor with multiple sclerosis, enrolled in a pregnancy study. The CDR3, as DNA: TGTGCCAGCAGCTCTGAGTACGGCTCCTACGAGCAGTACTTC. As protein: CASSSEYGSYEQYF. The entire variable domain, with the rest obtained from reference TRBV14 and TRBJ2-7, is as follows: EAGVTQFPSHSVIEKGQTVTLRCDPISGHDNLYWYRRVMGKEIKFLLHFVKESKQDESGMPNNRFLAERTGGTYSTLKVQPAELEDSGVYFCASSSEYGSYEQYFGPGTRLTVT.